Sequencing of this T cell receptor (beta chain) was carried out in a study of radiation and T cells in renal cell carcinoma. Study-wide results and limits: Top tumor clonotypes rose in blood 2 weeks post-radiation, then contracted.

Sequenced by immunoSEQ multiplex PCR; TCRdb stores in-frame clones only, minus some. The data contain 150,000 or so clones, about nine tenths of them singletons. The time point: baseline pretreatment blood. Treatment described: 15 Gy SBRT to primary tumor, nephrectomy 4 weeks later. This renal cell carcinoma was of the clear cell type. The CDR3 is made up of 12 amino acids. In germline, CDR1 is MDHEN, CDR2 SYDVKM. Between the trimmed V and J ends, which lost 4 bases and 11 bases, there was a span of 11 bases. Only a few counts were recorded for this clone. Antigen specificity is unknown. This TCR was sampled from a woman aged 70-85 years with renal cell carcinoma. The specimen was blood, collected from a patient whose treatment included radiotherapy and nephrectomy. The J gene is TRBJ1-4, the V gene TRBV28, with D maybe TRBD1 (6 bases). The CDR3: CASSSLGGKLFF. The CDR3 nucleotides read TGTGCCAGCAGTTCCTTGGGGGGCAAACTGTTTTTT.